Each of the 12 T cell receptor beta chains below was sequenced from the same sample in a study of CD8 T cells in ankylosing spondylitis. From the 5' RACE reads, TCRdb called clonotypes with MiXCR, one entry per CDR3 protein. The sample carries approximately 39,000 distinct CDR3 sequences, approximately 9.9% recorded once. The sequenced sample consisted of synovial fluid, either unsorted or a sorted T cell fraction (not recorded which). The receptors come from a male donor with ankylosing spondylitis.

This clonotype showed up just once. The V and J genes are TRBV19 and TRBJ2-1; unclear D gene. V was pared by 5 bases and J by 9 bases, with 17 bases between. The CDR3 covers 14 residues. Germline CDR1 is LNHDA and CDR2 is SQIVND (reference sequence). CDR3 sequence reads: CASSPTRWLVEQFF. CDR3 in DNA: TGTGCCAGTAGTCCCACGAGGTGGTTGGTTGAGCAGTTCTTC.

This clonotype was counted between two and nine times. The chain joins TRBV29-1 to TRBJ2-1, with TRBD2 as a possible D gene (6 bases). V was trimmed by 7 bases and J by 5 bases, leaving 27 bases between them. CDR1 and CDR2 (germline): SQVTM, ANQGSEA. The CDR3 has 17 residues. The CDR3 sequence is CSAKKWASANLDNEQFF. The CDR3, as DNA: TGCAGCGCCAAAAAATGGGCTAGCGCGAACTTGGACAATGAGCAGTTCTTC.

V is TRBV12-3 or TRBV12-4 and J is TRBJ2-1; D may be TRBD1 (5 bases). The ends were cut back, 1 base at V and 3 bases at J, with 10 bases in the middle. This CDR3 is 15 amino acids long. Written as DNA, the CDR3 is TGTGCCAGCAGTTTAGGCCAGGGAAACTACAATGAGCAGTTCTTC. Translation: CASSLGQGNYNEQFF.

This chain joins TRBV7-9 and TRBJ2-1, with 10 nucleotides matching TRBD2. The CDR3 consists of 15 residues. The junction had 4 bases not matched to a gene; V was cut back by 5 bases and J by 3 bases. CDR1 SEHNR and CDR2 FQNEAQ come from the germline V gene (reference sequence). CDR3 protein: CASSAAGGFYNEQFF. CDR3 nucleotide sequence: TGTGCCAGCAGCGCAGCGGGAGGGTTCTACAATGAGCAGTTCTTC.

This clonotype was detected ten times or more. The CDR3: CASSLLGGGGYEQFF. DNA for the CDR3: TGTGCCAGCAGTTTACTGGGAGGGGGTGGTTATGAGCAGTTCTTC. The chain links TRBV27 to TRBJ2-1; D is perhaps TRBD2 (7 bases). Germline CDR1 MNHEY, CDR2 SMNVEV (reference sequence). Trimming took 2 bases from V and 8 from J, leaving 16 bases between them. The CDR3 runs 15 residues.

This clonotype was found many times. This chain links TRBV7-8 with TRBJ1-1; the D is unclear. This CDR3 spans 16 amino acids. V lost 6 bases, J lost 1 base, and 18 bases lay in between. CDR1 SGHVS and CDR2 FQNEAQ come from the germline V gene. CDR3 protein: CASRPVGWRENTEAFF. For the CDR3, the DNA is TGTGCCAGCAGGCCAGTTGGATGGCGTGAGAACACTGAAGCTTTCTTT.

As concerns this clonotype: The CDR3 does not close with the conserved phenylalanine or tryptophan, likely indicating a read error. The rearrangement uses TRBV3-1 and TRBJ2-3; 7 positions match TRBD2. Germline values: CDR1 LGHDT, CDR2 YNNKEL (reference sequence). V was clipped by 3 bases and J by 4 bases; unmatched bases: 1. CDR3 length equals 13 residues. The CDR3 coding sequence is TGTGCCAGCAGCCAGACTAGCCCAGATACGCAGTATCTT. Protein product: CASSQTSPDTQYL.

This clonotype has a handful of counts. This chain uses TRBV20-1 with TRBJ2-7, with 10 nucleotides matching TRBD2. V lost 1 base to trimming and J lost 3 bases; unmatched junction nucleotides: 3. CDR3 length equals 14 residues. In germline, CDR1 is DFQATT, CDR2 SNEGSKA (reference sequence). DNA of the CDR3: TGCAGTGCTAGAGGGGCTAGCGGGAGCTACGAGCAGTACTTC. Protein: CSARGASGSYEQYF.

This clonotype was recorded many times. The CDR3 DNA reads TGCAGTGCTAGAGTATTAGCGGGAGGTTGGGGGGATGAGCAGTTCTTC. Its translation: CSARVLAGGWGDEQFF. The rearrangement joins TRBV20-1 to TRBJ2-1; TRBD2 matches 10 bases. The CDR3 runs to 16 residues. CDR1 and CDR2 from the germline V gene are DFQATT and SNEGSKA (reference sequence). With 1 base clipped from V and 8 bases from J, the junction kept 11 bases outside the gene matches.

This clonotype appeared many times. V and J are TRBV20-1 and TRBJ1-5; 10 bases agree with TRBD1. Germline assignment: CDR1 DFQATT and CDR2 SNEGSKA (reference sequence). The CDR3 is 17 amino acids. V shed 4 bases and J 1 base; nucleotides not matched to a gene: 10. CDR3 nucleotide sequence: TGCAGTGCTACATCCGGGACAGGGGTTGGGAGCAATCAGCCCCAGCATTTT. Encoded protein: CSATSGTGVGSNQPQHF.

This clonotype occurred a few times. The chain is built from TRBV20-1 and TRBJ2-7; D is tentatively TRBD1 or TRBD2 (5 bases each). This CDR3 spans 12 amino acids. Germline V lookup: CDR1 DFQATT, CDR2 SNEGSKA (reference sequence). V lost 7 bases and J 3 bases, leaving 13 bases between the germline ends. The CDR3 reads CSGDGVGYEQYF. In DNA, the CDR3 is TGCAGTGGGGACGGGGTGGGCTACGAGCAGTACTTC.

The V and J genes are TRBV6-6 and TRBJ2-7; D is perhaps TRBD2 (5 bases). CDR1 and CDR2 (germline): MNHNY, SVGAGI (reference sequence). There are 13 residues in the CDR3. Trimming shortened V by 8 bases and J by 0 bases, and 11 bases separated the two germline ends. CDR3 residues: CASGRLSSYEQYF. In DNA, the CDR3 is TGTGCCAGCGGGCGACTAAGCTCCTACGAGCAGTACTTC.